The 9 T cell receptor beta chains below come from one sample, sequenced in a study of cytomegalovirus exposure and HLA in healthy donors. PCR primers comprised 60 Vbeta and 13 Jbeta primers. Sequenced by immunoSEQ multiplex PCR; TCRdb stores in-frame clones only, minus some. The sample shows some 150,000 clones, around 85% of them seen only once. Sequencing used PBMCs. Receptors were obtained from a man aged 35 to 55 in good health and CMV-seronegative.

The chain carries TRBV5-5 and TRBJ2-7; TRBD2 is a possible D gene (6 bases). Trimming pared 5 bases from V and 6 bases from J, leaving 18 bases between. This CDR3 comprises 14 residues. Germline CDR1 reads SGHKS; CDR2 reads YYEKEE (reference sequence). CDR3 in amino acids: CASRMGGVPGEQYF. CDR3 in DNA: TGTGCCAGCAGAATGGGGGGAGTTCCGGGCGAGCAGTACTTC.

V usage is TRBV30 and J usage is TRBJ1-2; no clear D gene. V was trimmed by 2 bases and J by 1 base, leaving 8 bases between them. This CDR3 comprises 13 residues. Germline V gene sequence: CDR1 GTSNPN, CDR2 SVGIG (reference sequence). As DNA, the CDR3 is TGTGCCTGGAGTATGCGGGGTAACTATGGCTACACCTTC. Its protein is CAWSMRGNYGYTF.

The CDR3 sequence is CASSLYGVASEQYF. Written as DNA, the CDR3 is TGTGCCAGCAGCTTGTACGGGGTGGCCTCCGAGCAGTACTTC. The V gene is TRBV5-4, the J gene TRBJ2-7; D perhaps matches TRBD2 (5 bases). This CDR3 region has 14 residues. Germline values: CDR1 SGHNT, CDR2 YYREEE (reference sequence). Trimming took off 1 base at V and 6 bases at J, with 14 bases between the two ends.

This clone has just one count. Here the CDR3 reads CASSYSTGPTYEQYF. For the CDR3, the DNA is TGTGCCAGCAGTTACTCGACAGGACCCACCTACGAGCAGTACTTC. The chain carries TRBV6-5 and TRBJ2-7; tentatively, D is TRBD1 (6 bases). Germline CDR1 MNHEY, CDR2 SVGAGI. The CDR3 covers 15 residues. V lost 0 bases and J 2 bases, leaving 11 bases between the germline ends.

The chain carries TRBV19 and TRBJ1-1; 7 nucleotides match TRBD1. Germline-derived CDR1 and CDR2 are LNHDA and SQIVND (reference sequence). The J segment lost 4 bases and the V segment lost 8 bases, leaving 7 bases of the junction unmatched. This CDR3 contains 13 residues. CDR3 sequence reads: CASLGQMTTEAFF. The CDR3 nucleotides are TGTGCCAGTCTGGGACAGATGACCACTGAAGCTTTCTTT.

This chain connects TRBV9 to TRBJ2-1; the D gene is possibly TRBD1 (7 bases). Germline CDR1 reads SGDLS; CDR2 reads YYNGEE. The CDR3 is 19 amino acids. Trimming stripped 6 bases from V and 1 base from J, with 26 bases between. The chain's CDR3 is CASTSNPGGRLNSYNEQFF. The CDR3 bases are TGTGCCAGCACCTCTAATCCAGGGGGGAGGTTGAATTCCTACAATGAGCAGTTCTTC.

The chain links TRBV5-6 to TRBJ1-5; a weak D match, TRBD1 (6 bases). Per germline, CDR1 SGHDT and CDR2 YYEEEE. Trimming removed 0 bases at V and 2 bases at J, with 12 bases between. The CDR3 is 16 residues long. The CDR3 DNA is TGTGCCAGCAGCTTGGCCGGGGGGGCTGGCAATCAGCCCCAGCATTTT. It translates to CASSLAGGAGNQPQHF.

The rearrangement uses TRBV5-5 and TRBJ2-2; TRBD1 matches at 9 bases. The CDR3 extends over 15 amino acids. Germline values: CDR1 SGHKS, CDR2 YYEKEE (reference sequence). Trimming took 1 base from V and 7 from J; bases not matched to a gene: 5. This CDR3 is CASSLLGQGVGELFF. DNA for the CDR3: TGTGCCAGCAGCTTGTTGGGACAGGGTGTCGGGGAGCTGTTTTTT.

The V and J genes are TRBV27 and TRBJ2-7; weak D call: TRBD1 (6 bases). This CDR3 has 14 residues. CDR1 is MNHEY, CDR2 SMNVEV, per germline (reference sequence). Trimming removed 3 bases from V and 1 base from J, with 10 bases in between. The CDR3 loop is CASSFSGASYEQYF. CDR3 DNA sequence: TGTGCCAGCAGTTTTTCAGGGGCTTCCTACGAGCAGTACTTC.